At least ten counts were recorded for the clone carrying this T cell receptor (beta chain). CDR1 and CDR2 from the germline V gene are SGHRS and YFSETQ. This CDR3 has 14 amino acids. The ends were cut back, 0 bases at V and 7 bases at J, with 12 bases in the middle. This entry belongs to a study of T cells in Graves' hyperthyroidism and ophthalmopathy. Authors of the study amplified TCR beta CDR3 regions from RNA transcripts. The HTBI set primed first-round TCR CDR3 RT-PCR. TCRdb called the multiplex PCR reads again in MiXCR, with one record for every CDR3 protein. The sample has fewer than 400,000 distinct CDR3 sequences, roughly 15% seen once.

This clonotype was sampled from a man aged 25 to 45 with Graves' hyperthyroidism. The sample taken for sequencing was blood. The gene calls are TRBV5-1 and TRBJ2-3; D may be TRBD1 or TRBD2 (5 bases each). CDR3: CASSLDGGLNTQYF. DNA of the CDR3: TGCGCCAGCAGCTTGGATGGGGGTTTAAATACGCAGTATTTT.